These 14 T cell receptor beta chains were sequenced from one sample in a study of siplizumab effects on memory and regulatory T cells. Method: immunoSEQ multiplex PCR; TCRdb's copy keeps in-frame clones and lacks some. This table holds some 40,000 clones, around 92% found once. Sequencing was done on a sample of naive CD4+ T cells sorted from blood. The receptors were gathered from a human donor in good health.

This clone was seen only once. The chain carries TRBV18 and TRBJ2-7, with a possible D match to TRBD1 (7 bases). The germline V and J ends were trimmed by 4 bases and 7 bases, with 11 bases remaining between them. The CDR3 consists of 12 residues. The germline CDR1 and CDR2 sequences are KGHSH and LQKENI. For the CDR3, the DNA is TGTGCCAGCTCACAGGGGGCGGGGGAGCAGTACTTC. Translation: CASSQGAGEQYF.

The V call is TRBV5-4, the J call TRBJ1-2, with D perhaps matching TRBD1 (6 bases). The length of the CDR3 is 14 residues. Trimming removed 4 bases from V and 2 bases from J, with 12 bases in between. Germline V gene lookup returns CDR1 SGHNT and CDR2 YYREEE (reference sequence). CDR3 DNA: TGTGCCAGCAGCACGGACAGAGCAAACTATGGCTACACCTTC. It translates to CASSTDRANYGYTF.

This chain connects TRBV5-8 to TRBJ1-2; D is ambiguous. The CDR3 loop spans 14 amino acids. The V gene lost 1 base and the J gene lost 4 bases, with 11 bases spanning the gap. In germline, CDR1 is SGHTS, CDR2 YDEGEE. The CDR3 DNA is TGTGCCAGCAGCTTGTCGGACGTTAGCTATGGCTACACCTTC. The encoded protein is CASSLSDVSYGYTF.

The chain joins TRBV19 to TRBJ2-1, with TRBD1 identical over 11 bases. Germline V gives CDR1 LNHDA, CDR2 SQIVND (reference sequence). V lost 7 bases to trimming and J lost 7 bases; unmatched junction nucleotides: 6. CDR3 size: 14 residues. CDR3 amino acids: CASNRDRGGNEQFF. In DNA form, the CDR3 reads TGTGCCAGTAACCGGGACAGGGGGGGAAATGAGCAGTTCTTC.

This sequence joins TRBV7-2 and TRBJ2-3; TRBD2 agrees at 10 bases. Unmatched junction bases numbered 3, after V lost 0 bases and J lost 0 bases. Looked up from germline, CDR1 is SGHTA and CDR2 is FQGNSA. The CDR3 runs to 17 residues. The CDR3 coding sequence is TGTGCCAGCAGCTTAGCTGGGACTAGCGCGAGCACAGATACGCAGTATTTT. The encoded protein is CASSLAGTSASTDTQYF. Using reference TRBV7-2 and TRBJ2-3 for the parts outside the CDR3, the full variable domain is GAGVSQSPSNKVTEKGKDVELRCDPISGHTALYWYRQSLGQGLEFLIYFQGNSAPDKSGLPSDRFSAERTGGSVSTLTIQRTQQEDSAVYLCASSLAGTSASTDTQYFGPGTRLTVL.

The V gene is TRBV11-1, the J gene TRBJ2-1; unclear D gene. From germline, CDR1 is SGHAT and CDR2 FQDESV (reference sequence). The CDR3 is made up of 13 amino acids. V gave up 3 bases and J gave up 2 bases, with 5 bases separating them. CDR3 in amino acids: CASSLRTYNEQFF. The CDR3 nucleotides are TGTGCCAGCAGCTTGCGGACCTACAATGAGCAGTTCTTC. Supplemented by reference TRBV11-1 and TRBJ2-1, the full variable domain reads EAEVAQSPRYKITEKSQAVAFWCDPISGHATLYWYRQILGQGPELLVQFQDESVVDDSQLPKDRFSAERLKGVDSTLKIQPAELGDSAMYLCASSLRTYNEQFFGPGTRLTVL.

V gene TRBV9 combines with J gene TRBJ2-5; 10 positions match TRBD1. The germline V gene has CDR1 SGDLS and CDR2 YYNGEE. CDR3 size: 15 residues. With V trimmed by 2 bases and J by 5 bases, 6 bases remained unmatched. CDR3 nucleotide sequence: TGTGCCAGCAGCGTGGGACAGGGGAATGGGGAGACCCAGTACTTC. It encodes CASSVGQGNGETQYF.

The rearrangement joins TRBV5-4 to TRBJ1-2, with D possibly being TRBD1 (6 bases). CDR1 and CDR2 (germline): SGHNT, YYREEE (reference sequence). The CDR3 consists of 15 residues. V lost 3 bases and J lost 4, with 16 bases in between. CDR3 in amino acids: CASSSRIGTSYGYTF. CDR3 nucleotide sequence: TGTGCCAGCAGCTCCCGGATTGGGACAAGCTATGGCTACACCTTC.

J is TRBJ1-1 and V is TRBV7-9; TRBD1 is a possible D gene (5 bases). The CDR3 is made up of 15 amino acids. V dropped 4 bases and J dropped 0 bases, with 12 bases sitting between them. Germline assignment: CDR1 SEHNR and CDR2 FQNEAQ (reference sequence). Here the CDR3 reads CASSSGRILNTEAFF. The CDR3 DNA reads as TGTGCCAGCAGCTCAGGGAGGATCTTGAACACTGAAGCTTTCTTT.

The gene calls are TRBV6-1 and TRBJ1-2; perhaps TRBD1 as D (5 bases). CDR1 is MNHNS and CDR2 is SASEGT in the germline V gene. The CDR3 loop spans 15 amino acids. Trimming took off 2 bases at V and 1 base at J, with 11 bases between the two ends. CDR3 region: CASSEQQVLNYGYTF. The CDR3 DNA reads TGTGCCAGCAGTGAACAACAGGTCCTTAACTATGGCTACACCTTC.

The chain links TRBV5-4 to TRBJ2-3; 8 positions agree with TRBD2. V shed 0 bases and J 0 bases; nucleotides not matched to a gene: 0. Germline values: CDR1 SGHNT, CDR2 YYREEE (reference sequence). This CDR3 has 15 amino acids. This chain's CDR3 is CASSLGGGSTDTQYF. DNA for the CDR3: TGTGCCAGCAGCTTGGGCGGGGGGAGCACAGATACGCAGTATTTT.

This clone was picked up one time. The chain uses TRBV5-6 and TRBJ1-5; 7 bases are shared with TRBD1. Germline CDR1 reads SGHDT; CDR2 reads YYEEEE. V dropped 3 bases and J dropped 0; count of bases not matched to a gene: 3. The CDR3 is made up of 15 amino acids. As DNA, the CDR3 is TGTGCCAGCAGCTCGGGACAGTATAGCAATCAGCCCCAGCATTTT. Residues: CASSSGQYSNQPQHF.

The gene calls are TRBV2 and TRBJ2-7; 9 positions agree with TRBD1. The junction had 17 bases not matched to a gene; V was cut back by 6 bases and J by 5 bases. Germline V lookup: CDR1 SNHLY, CDR2 FYNNEI. This CDR3 is 17 amino acids long. This CDR3 reads CASSGVFGTGTYDEQYF. Here the CDR3 DNA reads TGTGCCAGCAGCGGGGTTTTTGGGACAGGGACTTACGACGAGCAGTACTTC.

The table lists this clone with a count of one. The rearrangement uses TRBV7-9 and TRBJ1-1, with TRBD1 matching over 11 bases. Trimming at V came to 4 bases and at J to 7 bases, leaving 5 bases not matched to a gene. This CDR3 region has 14 residues. The germline V gene encodes CDR1 SEHNR and CDR2 FQNEAQ (reference sequence). CDR3 nucleotide sequence: TGTGCCAGCAGCTCGGGACAGGGGGAAGGTGAAGCTTTCTTT. Translating it yields CASSSGQGEGEAFF.